A single sample is the source of the 13 T cell receptor beta chains below, sequenced in a study of blood T cells in healthy people across ages. Primers used in a second PCR of about 6 to 11 cycles were a sample-barcoded 5' primer and a J-beta primer mix. Using its own MiXCR run on the 5' RACE reads, TCRdb lists one record per CDR3 protein. The top ten hold less than 8% of the sample, which has more than 1,400,000 distinct CDR3 sequences, 42% seen once. The specimen sequenced was blood. These receptors were collected from a woman aged 18-29 years in good health.

This clonotype was detected a few times. The chain uses TRBV20-1 and TRBJ1-2, with D unresolved. V was cut by 5 bases and J by 1 base, with 2 bases left in between. Looked up from germline, CDR1 is DFQATT and CDR2 is SNEGSKA (reference sequence). The CDR3 runs 10 residues. In nucleotides, the CDR3 is TGCAGTGCTTTTAACTATGGCTACACCTTC. Translation: CSAFNYGYTF.

This clonotype has just one count. This chain connects TRBV6-6 to TRBJ1-1, with D perhaps matching TRBD1 (6 bases). The CDR3 has 14 amino acids. V lost 4 bases and J 4 bases, leaving 13 bases between the germline ends. Germline CDR1 and CDR2: MNHNY and SVGAGI (reference sequence). Written as DNA, the CDR3 is TGTGCCAGCAGTTTAGACAGGTTTTCCACTGAAGCTTTCTTT. Translated: CASSLDRFSTEAFF.

The rearrangement links TRBV6-6 to TRBJ2-7, with a tentative D call TRBD2 (5 bases). Germline V gene sequence: CDR1 MNHNY, CDR2 SVGAGI (reference sequence). V was pared by 9 bases and J by 2 bases, with 14 bases between. The CDR3 consists of 13 residues. The CDR3: CASAPGGAYEQYF. In DNA, the CDR3 is TGTGCCAGTGCTCCAGGAGGCGCCTACGAGCAGTACTTC.

The J gene is TRBJ1-5, the V gene TRBV20-1; 10 bases agree with TRBD1. CDR3 length: 14 residues. Germline CDR1 and CDR2: DFQATT and SNEGSKA (reference sequence). V lost 1 base, J lost 7 bases, and 4 bases stayed unmatched. This CDR3 reads CSARAGTGVQPQHF. The CDR3 nucleotides read TGCAGTGCTAGAGCCGGGACAGGGGTCCAGCCCCAGCATTTT.

The rearrangement uses TRBV5-1 and TRBJ2-7; weak D call: TRBD2 (7 bases). CDR1 is SGHRS and CDR2 is YFSETQ in the germline V gene. Trimming shortened V by 7 bases and J by 0 bases, and 20 bases separated the two germline ends. This CDR3 is 16 amino acids long. CDR3 amino acids: CASSSMRGPDSYEQYF. CDR3 nucleotides: TGCGCCAGCTCCTCCATGCGGGGGCCCGACTCCTACGAGCAGTACTTC. Complete variable domain (other parts from reference TRBV5-1 and TRBJ2-7): KAGVTQTPRYLIKTRGQQVTLSCSPISGHRSVSWYQQTPGQGLQFLFEYFSETQRNKGNFPGRFSGRQFSNSRSEMNVSTLELGDSALYLCASSSMRGPDSYEQYFGPGTRLTVT.

This clonotype was picked up a small number of times. The chain has TRBV11-1 and TRBJ2-3; 9 bases are a match to TRBD2. The CDR3 runs 15 residues. V trimming: 1 base; J trimming: 4 bases; junction bases outside the gene matches: 3. The V gene's germline CDR1 is SGHAT and CDR2 FQDESV (reference sequence). This CDR3 is CASSLVRTSADTQYF. CDR3 bases: TGTGCCAGCAGCTTAGTTAGGACTAGCGCAGATACGCAGTATTTT.

V and J are TRBV20-1 and TRBJ2-4; 8 bases are a match to TRBD2. Judging by the DNA end, TRBJ2-5 fits better; the J call may be wrong. Germline V gives CDR1 DFQATT, CDR2 SNEGSKA (reference sequence). This CDR3 has 19 residues. For the CDR3, the DNA is TGCAGTGCTAGAGTCCGGGGGGGGAGGAAAGACCCTATCCAAGAGACCCAGTACTTC. Encoded protein: CSARVRGGRKDPIQETQYF.

V and J are TRBV18 and TRBJ2-1; the D gene is possibly TRBD2 (6 bases). This CDR3 comprises 15 residues. CDR1 and CDR2 (germline): KGHSH, LQKENI. V was pared by 3 bases and J by 3 bases, with 12 bases between. The CDR3 spells CASSPALGGYNEQFF. CDR3 coding DNA: TGTGCCAGCTCACCGGCGCTCGGGGGCTACAATGAGCAGTTCTTC.

This clonotype came up many times. The CDR3 sequence: CAIMVGQGATDTQYF. The CDR3 DNA reads TGTGCCATCATGGTCGGACAGGGGGCAACAGATACGCAGTATTTT. The V gene is TRBV10-3, the J gene TRBJ2-3; 11 nucleotides agree with TRBD1. CDR3 size: 15 residues. Trimming at V came to 7 bases and at J to 3 bases, leaving 6 bases not matched to a gene. The germline V gene has CDR1 ENHRY and CDR2 SYGVKD.

This sequence joins TRBV6-2 or TRBV6-3 and TRBJ2-7, with 9 bases matching TRBD2. The germline V gene has CDR1 MNHEY and CDR2 SVGEGT. After removal of 8 bases from V and 3 bases from J, the junction contained 11 bases not matched to a gene. The CDR3 runs 15 residues. CDR3 DNA: TGTGCCAGCCTCCCCCAGCGGGAGGATAGCTACGAGCAGTACTTC. It translates to CASLPQREDSYEQYF.

The J gene is TRBJ1-6, the V gene TRBV12-3 or TRBV12-4; TRBD1 agrees at 9 bases. The CDR3 runs 18 residues. V trimming: 6 bases; J trimming: 7 bases; junction bases outside the gene matches: 16. The CDR3 DNA is TGTGCCAGCAGACTCGGACAGGGGCTCTCCGGGTGGAATTCACCCCTCCACTTT. Translated: CASRLGQGLSGWNSPLHF.

V is TRBV7-2 and J is TRBJ1-1; 8 bases match TRBD1. CDR1 and CDR2 (germline): SGHTA, FQGNSA. CDR3 length: 15 amino acids. Trimming at V came to 5 bases and at J to 6 bases, leaving 11 bases not matched to a gene. The CDR3 DNA follows: TGTGCCAGCAGCATATCGACAGGGGAGGCGGCTGAAGCTTTCTTT. It specifies CASSISTGEAAEAFF.

This clonotype was detected a few times. The chain combines TRBV20-1 with TRBJ2-1, with 9 bases that match TRBD2. The junction had 7 bases not matched to a gene; V was cut back by 5 bases and J by 5 bases. The V gene's germline CDR1 is DFQATT and CDR2 SNEGSKA (reference sequence). CDR3 length: 14 residues. CDR3 in DNA: TGCAGTGCTGGTAGTAGCGGGGGAAACAATGAGCAGTTCTTC. Translated, it gives CSAGSSGGNNEQFF.